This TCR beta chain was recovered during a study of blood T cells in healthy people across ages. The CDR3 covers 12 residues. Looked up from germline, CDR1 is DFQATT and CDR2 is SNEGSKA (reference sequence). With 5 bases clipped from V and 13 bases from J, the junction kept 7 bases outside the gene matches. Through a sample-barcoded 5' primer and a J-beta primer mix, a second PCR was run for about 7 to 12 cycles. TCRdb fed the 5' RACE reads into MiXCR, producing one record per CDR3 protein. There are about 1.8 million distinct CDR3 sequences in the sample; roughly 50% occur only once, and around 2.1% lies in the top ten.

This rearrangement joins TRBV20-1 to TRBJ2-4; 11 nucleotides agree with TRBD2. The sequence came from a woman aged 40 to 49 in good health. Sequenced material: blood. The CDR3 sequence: CSAPTSGTKQYF. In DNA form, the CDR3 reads TGCAGTGCTCCGACTAGCGGGACTAAGCAGTACTTC.